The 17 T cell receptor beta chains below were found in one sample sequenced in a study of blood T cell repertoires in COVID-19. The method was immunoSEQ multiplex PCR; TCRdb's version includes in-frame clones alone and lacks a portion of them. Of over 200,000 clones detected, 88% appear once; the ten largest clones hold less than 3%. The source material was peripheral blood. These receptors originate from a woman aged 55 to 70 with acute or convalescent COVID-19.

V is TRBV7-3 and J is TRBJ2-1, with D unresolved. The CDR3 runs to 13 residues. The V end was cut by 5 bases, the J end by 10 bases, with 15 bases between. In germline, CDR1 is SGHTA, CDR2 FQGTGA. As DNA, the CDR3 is TGTGCCAGCAGCATAAGGTACCCCGGGGAGCAGTTCTTC. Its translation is CASSIRYPGEQFF.

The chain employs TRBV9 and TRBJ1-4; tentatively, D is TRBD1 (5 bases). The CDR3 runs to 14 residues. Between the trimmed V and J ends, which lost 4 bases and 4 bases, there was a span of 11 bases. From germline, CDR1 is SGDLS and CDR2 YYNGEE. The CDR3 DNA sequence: TGTGCCAGCAGCAAAACAGGAGATAATGAAAAACTGTTTTTT. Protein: CASSKTGDNEKLFF. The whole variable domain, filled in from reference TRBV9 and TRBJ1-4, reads DSGVTQTPKHLITATGQRVTLRCSPRSGDLSVYWYQQSLDQGLQFLIQYYNGEERAKGNILERFSAQQFPDLHSELNLSSLELGDSALYFCASSKTGDNEKLFFGSGTQLSVL.

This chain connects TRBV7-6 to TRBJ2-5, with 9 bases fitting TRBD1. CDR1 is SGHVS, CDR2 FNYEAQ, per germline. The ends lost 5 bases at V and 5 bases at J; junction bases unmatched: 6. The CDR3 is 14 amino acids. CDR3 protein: CASSTGTGTETQYF. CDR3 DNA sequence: TGTGCCAGCAGCACCGGGACAGGGACGGAGACCCAGTACTTC.

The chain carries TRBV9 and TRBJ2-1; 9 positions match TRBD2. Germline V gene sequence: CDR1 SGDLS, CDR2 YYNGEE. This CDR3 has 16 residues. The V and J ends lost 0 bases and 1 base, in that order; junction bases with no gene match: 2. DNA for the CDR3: TGTGCCAGCAGCGTAGTAGCGGGGGCTTCCTACAATGAGCAGTTCTTC. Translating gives CASSVVAGASYNEQFF. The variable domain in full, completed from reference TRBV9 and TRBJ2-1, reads DSGVTQTPKHLITATGQRVTLRCSPRSGDLSVYWYQQSLDQGLQFLIQYYNGEERAKGNILERFSAQQFPDLHSELNLSSLELGDSALYFCASSVVAGASYNEQFFGPGTRLTVL.

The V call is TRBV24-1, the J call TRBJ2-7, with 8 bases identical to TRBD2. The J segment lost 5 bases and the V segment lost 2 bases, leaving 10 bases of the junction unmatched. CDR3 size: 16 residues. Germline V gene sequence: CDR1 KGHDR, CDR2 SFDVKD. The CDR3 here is CATSDSRSGSFDEQYF. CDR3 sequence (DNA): TGTGCCACCAGTGATTCTAGAAGCGGGAGTTTCGACGAGCAGTACTTC.

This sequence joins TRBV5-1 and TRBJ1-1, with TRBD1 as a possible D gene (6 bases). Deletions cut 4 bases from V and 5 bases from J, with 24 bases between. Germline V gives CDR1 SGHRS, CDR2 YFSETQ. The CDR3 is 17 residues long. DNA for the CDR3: TGCGCCAGCAGCCTTGCCCCGGCCGGCGTAAGGGGGACTGAAGCTTTCTTT. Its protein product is CASSLAPAGVRGTEAFF.

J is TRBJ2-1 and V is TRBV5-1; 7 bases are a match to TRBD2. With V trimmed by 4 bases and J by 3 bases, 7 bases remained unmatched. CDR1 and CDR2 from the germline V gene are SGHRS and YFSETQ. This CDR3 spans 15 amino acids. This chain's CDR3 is CASSLSSGVYNEQFF. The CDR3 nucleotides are TGCGCCAGCAGCCTTTCTAGCGGAGTCTACAATGAGCAGTTCTTC.

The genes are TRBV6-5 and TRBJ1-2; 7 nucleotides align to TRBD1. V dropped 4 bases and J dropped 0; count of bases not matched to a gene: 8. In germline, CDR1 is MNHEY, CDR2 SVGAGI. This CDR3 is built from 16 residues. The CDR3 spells CASSLPTGPANYGYTF. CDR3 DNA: TGTGCCAGCAGTTTACCGACAGGGCCAGCTAACTATGGCTACACCTTC.

CDR3 coding DNA: TGTGCCAGCTCACCACCCGACAGGGAGGTCGAGACCCAGTACTTC. This sequence encodes CASSPPDREVETQYF. The genes are TRBV18 and TRBJ2-5; TRBD1 is a possible D gene (7 bases). CDR1 KGHSH and CDR2 LQKENI come from the germline V gene. This CDR3 comprises 15 residues. The germline V and J ends were trimmed by 0 bases and 5 bases, with 13 bases remaining between them.

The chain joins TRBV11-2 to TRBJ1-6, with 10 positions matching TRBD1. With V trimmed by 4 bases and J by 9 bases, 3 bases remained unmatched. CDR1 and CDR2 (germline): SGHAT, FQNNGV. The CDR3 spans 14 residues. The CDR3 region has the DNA TGTGCCAGCAGCTCCGGGACAGGGGCTTCACCCCTCCACTTT. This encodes CASSSGTGASPLHF.

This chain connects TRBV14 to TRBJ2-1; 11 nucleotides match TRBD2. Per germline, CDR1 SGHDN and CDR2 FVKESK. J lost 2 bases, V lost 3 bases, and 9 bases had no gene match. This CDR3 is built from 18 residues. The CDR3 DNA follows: TGTGCCAGCAGCCATAGCGGGAGGGCCGTTTGGGCCTACAATGAGCAGTTCTTC. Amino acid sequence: CASSHSGRAVWAYNEQFF.

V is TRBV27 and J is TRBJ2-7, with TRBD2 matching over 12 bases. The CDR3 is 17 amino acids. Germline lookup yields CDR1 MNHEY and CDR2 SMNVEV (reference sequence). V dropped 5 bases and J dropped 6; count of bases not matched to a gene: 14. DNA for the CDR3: TGTGCCAGCAGTCGACTAGCGGGAGCCTCTTCAATGCTCGAGCAGTACTTC. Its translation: CASSRLAGASSMLEQYF.

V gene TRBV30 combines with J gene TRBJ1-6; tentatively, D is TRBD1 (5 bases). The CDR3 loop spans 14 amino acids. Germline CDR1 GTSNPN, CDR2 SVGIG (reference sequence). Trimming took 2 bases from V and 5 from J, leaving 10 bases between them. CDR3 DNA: TGTGCCTGGAGTTCGACAGCCGATAATTCACCCCTCCACTTT. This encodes CAWSSTADNSPLHF.

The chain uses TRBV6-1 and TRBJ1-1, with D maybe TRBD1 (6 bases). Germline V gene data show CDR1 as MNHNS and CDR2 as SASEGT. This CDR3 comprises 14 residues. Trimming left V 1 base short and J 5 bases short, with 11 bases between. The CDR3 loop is CASSEETGRTEAFF. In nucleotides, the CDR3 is TGTGCCAGCAGTGAAGAAACAGGGAGAACTGAAGCTTTCTTT.

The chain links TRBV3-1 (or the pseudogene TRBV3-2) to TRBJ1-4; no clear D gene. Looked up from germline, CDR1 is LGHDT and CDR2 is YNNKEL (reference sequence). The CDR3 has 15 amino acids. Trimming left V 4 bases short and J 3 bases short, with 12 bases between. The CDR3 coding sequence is TGTGCCAGCAGCCCATTAAGAGGGTCTAATGAAAAACTGTTTTTT. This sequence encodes CASSPLRGSNEKLFF.

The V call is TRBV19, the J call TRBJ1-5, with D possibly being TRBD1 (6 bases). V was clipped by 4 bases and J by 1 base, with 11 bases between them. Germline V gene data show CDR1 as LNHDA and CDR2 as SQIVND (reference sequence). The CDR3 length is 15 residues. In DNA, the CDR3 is TGTGCCAGTAGTAGAGCAGGGGCCAGCAATCAGCCCCAGCATTTT. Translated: CASSRAGASNQPQHF.

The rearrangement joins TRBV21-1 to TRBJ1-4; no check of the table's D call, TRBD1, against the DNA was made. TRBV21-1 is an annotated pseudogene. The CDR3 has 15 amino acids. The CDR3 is CARPDRVPTNEKLFF. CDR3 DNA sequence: TGTGCCAGACCCGACAGGGTCCCAACTAATGAAAAACTGTTTTTT.